This T cell receptor (beta chain) was profiled in a study of graft-versus-host responses after intestinal transplantation. Points from the study as a whole: Marrow from the recipient contained GvH clones, some of which had appeared first in ileum or blood. When patients had graft-donor T cell macrochimerism, their allografts held high graft-versus-host to host-versus-graft clonal ratios. Peak levels of circulating GvH clones tracked with early post-transplant HvG declines.

The CDR3 loop spans 11 amino acids. The ends were cut back, 1 base at V and 5 bases at J, with 0 bases in the middle. The germline gives CDR1 SGHTA, CDR2 FQGTGA. For this clone: Antigen: not known.

Profiled with immunoSEQ multiplex PCR; TCRdb holds only in-frame clones, not every one. The table lists about 47,000 clones, approximately 95% of them singletons. Sequenced material: unstimulated CD8+ T cells sorted from spleen or lymph node cells, taken before transplant. This sequence joins TRBV7-3 and TRBJ2-1; D is uncertain. The receptor's source is a human donor who was the organ donor for an intestinal transplant. This CDR3 is CASSLNNEQFF. In nucleotides, the CDR3 is TGTGCCAGCAGCTTAAACAATGAGCAGTTCTTC.